These 30 T cell receptor beta chains share one sample of origin, sequenced in a study of cytomegalovirus exposure and HLA in healthy donors. With 60 Vbeta and 13 Jbeta primers, the PCR was carried out. This table comes from immunoSEQ multiplex PCR, and its TCRdb copy is limited to in-frame clones, with some not included. Here the sample spans tens of thousands of clones, approximately 56% being singletons. The specimen was PBMCs. The receptors were gathered from a woman in her 30s in good health and CMV-seropositive.

This rearrangement joins TRBV6-1 to TRBJ1-4, with D perhaps matching TRBD1 (5 bases). Per the germline V gene, CDR1 is MNHNS and CDR2 is SASEGT. V was shortened by 3 bases and J by 8 bases, with 10 bases between the two germline ends. The length of the CDR3 is 13 residues. CDR3 DNA: TGTGCCAGCAGTGAGCAGGGTTGGGAAAAACTGTTTTTT. Residues: CASSEQGWEKLFF.

The chain carries TRBV11-1 and TRBJ1-1, with D unresolved. Trimming left V 2 bases short and J 0 bases short, with 4 bases between. This CDR3 is 13 amino acids long. Germline loops: CDR1 SGHAT, CDR2 FQDESV (reference sequence). The CDR3 protein is CASSLIMNTEAFF. CDR3 DNA: TGTGCCAGCAGCTTAATTATGAACACTGAAGCTTTCTTT.

This clone was seen more than once but under ten times. The V and J genes are TRBV7-9 and TRBJ2-2; D possibly corresponds to TRBD1 (5 bases). V dropped 4 bases and J dropped 1 base, with 10 bases sitting between them. The CDR3 loop spans 15 amino acids. Germline-derived CDR1 and CDR2 are SEHNR and FQNEAQ (reference sequence). CDR3 sequence reads: CASSSLGQNTGELFF. The CDR3 coding sequence is TGTGCCAGCAGCTCCCTAGGACAGAACACCGGGGAGCTGTTTTTT.

The rearrangement joins TRBV10-2 to TRBJ2-1; 11 bases align to TRBD1. Germline assignment: CDR1 WSHSY and CDR2 SAAADI. The CDR3 consists of 17 residues. The V and J ends lost 2 bases and 8 bases, in that order; junction bases with no gene match: 11. CDR3 nucleotide sequence: TGCGCCAGCAGTGAGAGGCCCCGGGACAGGGGGGGGTATGAGCAGTTCTTC. Translation: CASSERPRDRGGYEQFF.

This rearrangement joins TRBV4-2 to TRBJ2-5; D gene unclear. V was clipped by 0 bases and J by 0 bases, with 5 bases between them. This CDR3 comprises 14 residues. The germline gives CDR1 LGHNA, CDR2 YNFKEQ. CDR3 in amino acids: CASSQDFNQETQYF. CDR3 bases: TGTGCCAGCAGCCAAGATTTCAACCAAGAGACCCAGTACTTC.

This clone showed up just a few times. This rearrangement joins TRBV27 to TRBJ2-1; 8 positions agree with TRBD2. V dropped 2 bases and J dropped 12; count of bases not matched to a gene: 3. Germline CDR1 MNHEY, CDR2 SMNVEV (reference sequence). There are 12 residues in the CDR3. CDR3 nucleotide sequence: TGTGCCAGCAGTTTAAGAGCGGGGGTGCAGTTCTTC. Encoded protein: CASSLRAGVQFF.

The rearrangement joins TRBV2 to TRBJ1-5; 10 nucleotides line up with TRBD1. Unmatched junction bases numbered 3, after V lost 6 bases and J lost 1 base. The germline CDR1 and CDR2 sequences are SNHLY and FYNNEI. The CDR3 length is 15 residues. In DNA, the CDR3 is TGTGCCAGCAGCGGGACAGGGGCCAGCAATCAGCCCCAGCATTTT. As protein: CASSGTGASNQPQHF.

This sequence joins TRBV28 and TRBJ2-5; D is uncertain. The CDR3 length is 13 residues. From germline, CDR1 is MDHEN and CDR2 SYDVKM. V shed 4 bases and J shed 5 bases, with 11 bases lying between them. The CDR3 DNA sequence: TGTGCCAGCAGTTCGCAACTCCGGGAGACCCAGTACTTC. Protein product: CASSSQLRETQYF.

The gene calls are TRBV19 and TRBJ1-1; D call uncertain. Germline V gene data show CDR1 as LNHDA and CDR2 as SQIVND (reference sequence). This CDR3 region has 14 residues. The V gene lost 6 bases and the J gene lost 4 bases, with 15 bases spanning the gap. For the CDR3, the DNA is TGTGCCAGTAGAGGAGAGAGGAGGTCCACTGAAGCTTTCTTT. As protein: CASRGERRSTEAFF. Complete variable domain (other parts from reference TRBV19 and TRBJ1-1): DGGITQSPKYLFRKEGQNVTLSCEQNLNHDAMYWYRQDPGQGLRLIYYSQIVNDFQKGDIAEGYSVSREKKESFPLTVTSAQKNPTAFYLCASRGERRSTEAFFGQGTRLTVV.

The chain is built from TRBV19 and TRBJ2-3; no clear D gene. The CDR3 length is 12 residues. Germline assignment: CDR1 LNHDA and CDR2 SQIVND (reference sequence). V was clipped by 9 bases and J by 3 bases, with 10 bases between them. This chain's CDR3 is CASQKNTDTQYF. The DNA for the CDR3 is TGTGCCAGCCAAAAAAATACAGATACGCAGTATTTT.

The gene calls are TRBV4-1 and TRBJ1-1; D call uncertain. The CDR3 extends over 15 amino acids. Germline CDR1 MGHRA, CDR2 YSYEKL. Trimming removed 3 bases at V and 3 bases at J, with 14 bases between. The CDR3 DNA reads TGCGCCAGCAGCCAGAGGGAGGGTTCCTACACTGAAGCTTTCTTT. Translating it yields CASSQREGSYTEAFF.

The rearrangement links TRBV5-1 to TRBJ1-1, with D unclear. Trimming pared 0 bases from V and 0 bases from J, leaving 6 bases between. Per the germline V gene, CDR1 is SGHRS and CDR2 is YFSETQ. There are 14 residues in the CDR3. The CDR3 nucleotides are TGCGCCAGCAGCTTGGAGATAGTGAACACTGAAGCTTTCTTT. Translation: CASSLEIVNTEAFF.

This clone was detected only a few times. The rearrangement joins TRBV9 to TRBJ2-7; D gene ambiguous. Looked up from germline, CDR1 is SGDLS and CDR2 is YYNGEE. V dropped 4 bases and J dropped 1 base, with 12 bases sitting between them. CDR3 length: 14 amino acids. CDR3 in amino acids: CASSPFSTSYEQYF. The CDR3 DNA is TGTGCCAGCAGCCCATTTTCCACATCCTACGAGCAGTACTTC.

The chain joins TRBV14 to TRBJ2-2; D remains unclear. With 6 bases removed from V and 5 bases from J, the gap between germline ends came to 10 bases. The V gene's germline CDR1 is SGHDN and CDR2 FVKESK. The CDR3 contains 13 residues. The CDR3, as DNA: TGTGCCAGCAGTCGCGCTAGAACCGGGGAGCTGTTTTTT. Translated: CASSRARTGELFF. The complete variable domain, with remaining parts taken from reference TRBV14 and TRBJ2-2, reads EAGVTQFPSHSVIEKGQTVTLRCDPISGHDNLYWYRRVMGKEIKFLLHFVKESKQDESGMPNNRFLAERTGGTYSTLKVQPAELEDSGVYFCASSRARTGELFFGEGSRLTVL.

The chain combines TRBV2 with TRBJ1-2, with a possible D match to TRBD1 (6 bases). The CDR3 runs 10 residues. Trimming pared 8 bases from V and 14 bases from J, leaving 15 bases between. Germline V gene data show CDR1 as SNHLY and CDR2 as FYNNEI. CDR3 sequence: CASGPSDRTF. As DNA, the CDR3 is TGTGCCAGCGGTCCCAGCGACAGGACCTTC.

The chain has TRBV30 and TRBJ1-1; 7 bases line up with TRBD1. V lost 0 bases to trimming and J lost 7 bases; unmatched junction nucleotides: 5. Germline CDR1 reads GTSNPN; CDR2 reads SVGIG (reference sequence). This CDR3 contains 13 residues. The chain's CDR3 is CAWSVWTGHEAFF. The CDR3 DNA follows: TGTGCCTGGAGTGTTTGGACAGGACATGAAGCTTTCTTT.

The J gene is TRBJ2-7, the V gene TRBV4-1; TRBD2 is a possible D gene (5 bases). Trimming cost V 1 base and J 2 bases, with 15 bases left between them. CDR3 size: 16 residues. From germline, CDR1 is MGHRA and CDR2 YSYEKL. DNA for the CDR3: TGCGCCAGCAGCCAAGGGCCGGCAGAGACTACCTACGAGCAGTACTTC. Encoded protein: CASSQGPAETTYEQYF.

The V call is TRBV25-1, the J call TRBJ2-6; 7 positions agree with TRBD1. The CDR3 is made up of 17 amino acids. Germline lookup yields CDR1 MGHDK and CDR2 SYGVNS. Germline trimming cut 3 bases from V and 1 base from J; bases unmatched to any gene: 6. The CDR3 DNA follows: TGTGCCAGCAGTGAGGCGACAGGGCGATCTGGGGCCAACGTCCTGACTTTC. Translating gives CASSEATGRSGANVLTF.

By sample fraction, this clone is large (0.1 to 1%). The chain uses TRBV11-2 and TRBJ1-2; possibly TRBD1 for D (5 bases). Germline CDR1 and CDR2: SGHAT and FQNNGV. The CDR3 is 13 amino acids. Trimming cost V 2 bases and J 3 bases, with 7 bases left between them. CDR3 nucleotides: TGTGCCAGCAGCTTATGGGACTACTATGGCTACACCTTC. This sequence encodes CASSLWDYYGYTF. Full variable domain (outside the CDR3, taken from reference TRBV11-2 and TRBJ1-2): EAGVAQSPRYKIIEKRQSVAFWCNPISGHATLYWYQQILGQGPKLLIQFQNNGVVDDSQLPKDRFSAERLKGVDSTLKIQPAKLEDSAVYLCASSLWDYYGYTFGSGTRLTVV.

V usage is TRBV18 and J usage is TRBJ2-7, with a tentative D call TRBD1 (6 bases). Germline values: CDR1 KGHSH, CDR2 LQKENI. Trimming cost V 5 bases and J 3 bases, with 11 bases left between them. This CDR3 has 13 amino acids. CDR3 sequence reads: CASSTGSLYEQYF. CDR3 coding DNA: TGTGCCAGCTCAACAGGGTCTCTCTACGAGCAGTACTTC.

The chain recombines TRBV15 with TRBJ2-2; D is perhaps TRBD2 (7 bases). There are 16 residues in the CDR3. Germline-derived CDR1 and CDR2 are LNHNV and YYDKDF (reference sequence). Trimming took off 0 bases at V and 6 bases at J, with 14 bases between the two ends. CDR3 sequence (DNA): TGTGCCACCAGCAGAGAGGTCAAAGGGGGGGCCGGGGAGCTGTTTTTT. Protein product: CATSREVKGGAGELFF.

The chain combines TRBV30 with TRBJ2-1; a possible D gene is TRBD2 (7 bases). CDR1 and CDR2 from the germline V gene are GTSNPN and SVGIG (reference sequence). V shed 0 bases and J shed 4 bases, with 16 bases lying between them. The CDR3 totals 16 residues. The CDR3 bases are TGTGCCTGGAGTGTACGCGGCGGGGGCCCTTACAATGAGCAGTTCTTC. Encoded protein: CAWSVRGGGPYNEQFF.

This chain links TRBV6-6 with TRBJ2-5; D is unclear. The CDR3 contains 13 residues. Germline assignment: CDR1 MNHNY and CDR2 SVGAGI (reference sequence). Trimming took 2 bases from V and 5 from J, leaving 9 bases between them. CDR3 in amino acids: CASSYPPEETQYF. The CDR3 DNA sequence: TGTGCCAGCAGTTACCCCCCGGAGGAGACCCAGTACTTC.

The rearrangement joins TRBV28 to TRBJ1-6, with a possible D match to TRBD1 (5 bases). Germline V gene lookup returns CDR1 MDHEN and CDR2 SYDVKM. Trimming took off 8 bases at V and 4 bases at J, with 12 bases between the two ends. CDR3 length equals 14 residues. CDR3 loop: CASHPAGYNSPLHF. The CDR3 DNA is TGTGCCAGCCACCCGGCAGGGTATAATTCACCCCTCCACTTT.

This rearrangement joins TRBV7-2 to TRBJ2-7; TRBD1 might be the D (5 bases). Germline CDR1 is SGHTA and CDR2 is FQGNSA. Deletions cut 6 bases from V and 0 bases from J, with 12 bases between. The CDR3 loop spans 14 amino acids. The CDR3 nucleotides read TGTGCCAGCAGGCTTGGGGCGAGCTCCTACGAGCAGTACTTC. Amino acid sequence: CASRLGASSYEQYF. Filled out from reference TRBV7-2 and TRBJ2-7, the complete variable domain reads GAGVSQSPSNKVTEKGKDVELRCDPISGHTALYWYRQSLGQGLEFLIYFQGNSAPDKSGLPSDRFSAERTGGSVSTLTIQRTQQEDSAVYLCASRLGASSYEQYFGPGTRLTVT.

This clone occurred a few times. The chain recombines TRBV5-1 with TRBJ1-4, with D perhaps TRBD1 (5 bases). The germline V and J ends were trimmed by 1 base and 8 bases, with 18 bases remaining between them. Germline CDR1 and CDR2: SGHRS and YFSETQ. The CDR3 is 16 amino acids. The CDR3 loop is CASSLYSAGEGEKLFF. The CDR3 DNA reads TGCGCCAGCAGCTTGTACTCGGCGGGGGAGGGCGAAAAACTGTTTTTT.

The V and J genes are TRBV6-5 and TRBJ1-1, with D hard to call. The CDR3 is 12 residues long. V lost 7 bases to trimming and J lost 5 bases, with 11 bases between them. Germline CDR1 reads MNHEY; CDR2 reads SVGAGI. CDR3 DNA sequence: TGTGCCAGCACCGACTTAGTGACTGAAGCTTTCTTT. Translated, it gives CASTDLVTEAFF.

This clone was recorded a few times. The V call is TRBV9, the J call TRBJ2-3; D gene uncertain. Germline assignment: CDR1 SGDLS and CDR2 YYNGEE. V lost 2 bases and J 6 bases, leaving 10 bases between the germline ends. CDR3 length equals 13 residues. The chain's CDR3 is CASSVQLVDTQYF. In DNA form, the CDR3 reads TGTGCCAGCAGCGTCCAACTGGTTGATACGCAGTATTTT.

This clone was detected only once. The J gene is TRBJ1-1, the V gene TRBV19; 7 bases align to TRBD1. CDR1 is LNHDA, CDR2 SQIVND, per germline (reference sequence). The CDR3 is made up of 14 amino acids. Germline trimming cut 7 bases from V and 5 bases from J; bases unmatched to any gene: 10. CDR3 DNA: TGTGCCAGTAAGCGACAGGGAGGAGGGACTGAAGCTTTCTTT. Encoded protein: CASKRQGGGTEAFF. The whole variable domain, remainder taken from reference TRBV19 and TRBJ1-1, is DGGITQSPKYLFRKEGQNVTLSCEQNLNHDAMYWYRQDPGQGLRLIYYSQIVNDFQKGDIAEGYSVSREKKESFPLTVTSAQKNPTAFYLCASKRQGGGTEAFFGQGTRLTVV.

This chain connects TRBV18 to TRBJ1-5, with unresolved D. This CDR3 is built from 15 residues. Germline V lookup: CDR1 KGHSH, CDR2 LQKENI. V lost 6 bases to trimming and J lost 7 bases, with 19 bases between them. CDR3 coding DNA: TGTGCCAGCTCGGATCGGCGGCAAAATAACCAGCCCCAGCATTTT. Its translation is CASSDRRQNNQPQHF.